This T cell receptor (beta chain) came from a study of graft-versus-host responses after intestinal transplantation. Study details: Tacrolimus and steroids were given for around three years to all recipients after anti-thymocyte globulin induction.

Overall study findings and caveats: Recipient marrow showed GvH clones, some seen first in ileum or blood.

Profiling relied on immunoSEQ multiplex PCR, and the TCRdb table lists in-frame clones only, not all of them. Among fewer than 110,000 clones listed, about 91% were seen once. Note on this clone: Its matching antigen is unknown.

The CDR3 is 15 amino acids. CDR1 SEHNR and CDR2 FQNEAQ come from the germline V gene (reference sequence). The V segment lost 3 bases and the J segment 3 bases; nucleotides outside the gene matches: 1. This chain uses TRBV7-9 with TRBJ2-1, with 11 bases lining up with TRBD1. The sequence derives from a human donor who was the organ donor for an intestinal transplant. The sample here was unstimulated CD4+ T cells sorted from spleen or lymph node cells, taken before transplant. CDR3 in amino acids: CASSLGQGVYNEQFF. CDR3 coding DNA: TGTGCCAGCAGCTTGGGACAGGGGGTCTACAATGAGCAGTTCTTC.